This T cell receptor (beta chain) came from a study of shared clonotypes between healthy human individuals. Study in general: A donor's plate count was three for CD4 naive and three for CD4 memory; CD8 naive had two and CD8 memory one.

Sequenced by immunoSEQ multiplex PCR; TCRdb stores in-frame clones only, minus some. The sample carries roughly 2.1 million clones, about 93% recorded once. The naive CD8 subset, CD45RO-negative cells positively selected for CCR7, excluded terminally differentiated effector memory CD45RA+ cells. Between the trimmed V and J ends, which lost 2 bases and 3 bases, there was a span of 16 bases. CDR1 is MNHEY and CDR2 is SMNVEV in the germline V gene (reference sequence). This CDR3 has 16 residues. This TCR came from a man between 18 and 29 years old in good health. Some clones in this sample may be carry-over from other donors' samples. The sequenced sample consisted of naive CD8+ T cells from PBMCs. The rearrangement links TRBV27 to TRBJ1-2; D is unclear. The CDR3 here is CASSLEAPPVYYGYTF. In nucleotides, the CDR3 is TGTGCCAGCAGTTTAGAGGCCCCTCCGGTCTACTATGGCTACACCTTC.